This T cell receptor beta chain was identified during a study of HIV-infected patients and healthy controls. Via MiXCR, TCRdb re-called the 5' RACE reads, giving one row per CDR3 protein. The table shows about 67,000 distinct CDR3 sequences, with roughly a sixth occurring only once. Germline CDR1 is MNHEY and CDR2 is SVGEGT. This CDR3 contains 14 residues. This chain uses TRBV6-2 or TRBV6-3 with TRBJ1-6; D ambiguous. Specimen: CD4+ T cells from blood. This sequence originates from a human donor in good health. The CDR3 nucleotides read TGTGCAACCAGTCGGGCAGTTTATAATTCACCCCTCCACTTT. Its translation: CATSRAVYNSPLHF.